A single sample gave rise to the 31 T cell receptor beta chains below, sequenced in a study of cytomegalovirus exposure and HLA in healthy donors. 13 Jbeta primers and 60 Vbeta primers were used for the PCR. Only in-frame clones appear in the TCRdb table, and some are missing; sequencing was by immunoSEQ multiplex PCR. The repertoire holds around 180,000 clones, with about four fifths as singletons. Sample: PBMCs. The source is a man in his thirties or forties in good health and CMV-seropositive.

The chain employs TRBV10-2 and TRBJ2-7, with 8 bases that match TRBD1. The CDR3 length is 13 residues. Germline V gene data show CDR1 as WSHSY and CDR2 as SAAADI. The J segment lost 4 bases and the V segment lost 6 bases, leaving 5 bases of the junction unmatched. CDR3 coding DNA: TGCGCCAGCAGGGACAGGGTTCTGTACGAGCAGTACTTC. Amino acid sequence: CASRDRVLYEQYF.

This clone was found once. The chain uses TRBV7-9 and TRBJ2-3, with TRBD2 matching 8 bases. The germline V gene encodes CDR1 SEHNR and CDR2 FQNEAQ (reference sequence). With V trimmed by 6 bases and J by 5 bases, 7 bases remained unmatched. CDR3 length equals 14 residues. CDR3 protein: CASSGREVLDTQYF. The CDR3 DNA follows: TGTGCCAGCAGTGGGCGGGAGGTCTTAGATACGCAGTATTTT.

The V call is TRBV7-2, the J call TRBJ2-1; 10 bases match TRBD1. Germline CDR1 is SGHTA and CDR2 is FQGNSA. This CDR3 is 16 amino acids long. With 5 bases clipped from V and 5 bases from J, the junction kept 9 bases outside the gene matches. CDR3 nucleotide sequence: TGTGCCAGCAGCCCCCAGGGACAGGGGCAGAACAATGAGCAGTTCTTC. As protein: CASSPQGQGQNNEQFF. The full variable domain, with the rest looked up from reference TRBV7-2 and TRBJ2-1, is GAGVSQSPSNKVTEKGKDVELRCDPISGHTALYWYRQSLGQGLEFLIYFQGNSAPDKSGLPSDRFSAERTGGSVSTLTIQRTQQEDSAVYLCASSPQGQGQNNEQFFGPGTRLTVL.

This clone was counted between two and nine times. The genes are TRBV4-1 and TRBJ1-2; weak D call: TRBD1 (6 bases). Trimming cost V 0 bases and J 4 bases, with 15 bases left between them. The V gene's germline CDR1 is MGHRA and CDR2 YSYEKL. The CDR3 is 16 amino acids. DNA for the CDR3: TGCGCCAGCAGCCAAGACGGTGGACAGCTTATCTATGGCTACACCTTC. Residues: CASSQDGGQLIYGYTF.

Concerning this clone itself: This same CDR3 is encoded by further DNA sequences in the sample. The J gene is TRBJ1-3, the V gene TRBV7-2; the D is unclear. With 1 base removed from V and 0 bases from J, the gap between germline ends came to 4 bases. The CDR3 is 14 amino acids. Germline assignment: CDR1 SGHTA and CDR2 FQGNSA. This CDR3 reads CASSLGSSGNTIYF. The CDR3 region has the DNA TGTGCCAGCAGCTTAGGCAGCTCTGGAAACACCATATATTTT.

The rearrangement links TRBV19 to TRBJ1-6, with 10 positions matching TRBD1. Germline-derived CDR1 and CDR2 are LNHDA and SQIVND (reference sequence). V lost 5 bases and J lost 8; bases outside the gene matches: 9. The CDR3 consists of 16 residues. Here the CDR3 DNA reads TGTGCCAGTAGTCCTTCGACAGGGGGCTTGGATTCACCCCTCCACTTT. Its protein product is CASSPSTGGLDSPLHF.

V gene TRBV4-1 combines with J gene TRBJ2-7, with D possibly matching TRBD2 (6 bases). Trimming left V 2 bases short and J 7 bases short, with 24 bases between. Germline assignment: CDR1 MGHRA and CDR2 YSYEKL. CDR3 size: 17 residues. The chain's CDR3 is CASSQWGDRTGFVEQYF. For the CDR3, the DNA is TGCGCCAGCAGCCAATGGGGGGACCGGACGGGGTTTGTGGAGCAGTACTTC.

The rearrangement links TRBV11-2 to TRBJ2-1; 12 nucleotides match TRBD2. The J segment lost 8 bases and the V segment lost 6 bases, leaving 8 bases of the junction unmatched. The CDR3 totals 15 residues. Germline lookup yields CDR1 SGHAT and CDR2 FQNNGV. The chain's CDR3 is CASSRLAGASDEQFF. DNA of the CDR3: TGTGCCAGCAGTCGACTAGCGGGAGCTTCGGATGAGCAGTTCTTC. Full variable domain (missing parts from reference TRBV11-2 and TRBJ2-1): EAGVAQSPRYKIIEKRQSVAFWCNPISGHATLYWYQQILGQGPKLLIQFQNNGVVDDSQLPKDRFSAERLKGVDSTLKIQPAKLEDSAVYLCASSRLAGASDEQFFGPGTRLTVL.

The chain couples TRBV2 to TRBJ2-3; D may be TRBD2 (5 bases). Germline V gives CDR1 SNHLY, CDR2 FYNNEI. Trimming removed 3 bases from V and 1 base from J, with 14 bases in between. This CDR3 is 16 amino acids long. The CDR3 DNA is TGTGCCAGCAGTGAGGGGTCCCCCGGGGGCACAGATACGCAGTATTTT. Encoded protein: CASSEGSPGGTDTQYF.

The chain joins TRBV19 to TRBJ1-2; no clear D. CDR3 length: 18 residues. Trimming removed 3 bases at V and 2 bases at J, with 22 bases between. CDR1 and CDR2 from the germline V gene are LNHDA and SQIVND (reference sequence). The CDR3 region is CASSIVIGRGEDNYGYTF. Here the CDR3 DNA reads TGTGCCAGTAGTATTGTTATAGGGCGTGGGGAGGACAACTATGGCTACACCTTC.

V and J are TRBV27 and TRBJ2-7; 8 bases are a match to TRBD1. Losses at the gene ends were 5 bases for V and 4 bases for J; bases not matched to a gene: 10. CDR3 length equals 15 residues. Germline V CDR1 and CDR2: MNHEY, SMNVEV (reference sequence). CDR3 bases: TGTGCCAGCAGTCCCCTCAGGGGGCTAGGGTACGAGCAGTACTTC. Translating it yields CASSPLRGLGYEQYF.

V usage is TRBV11-2 and J usage is TRBJ2-1; perhaps TRBD1 as D (6 bases). CDR1 and CDR2 (germline): SGHAT, FQNNGV. The CDR3 loop spans 14 amino acids. Trimming cost V 6 bases and J 5 bases, with 14 bases left between them. The CDR3 region is CASRHTGRDNEQFF. The CDR3 coding sequence is TGTGCCAGCAGACACACAGGGAGAGACAATGAGCAGTTCTTC.

The chain has TRBV5-4 and TRBJ2-3, with a tentative D call TRBD1 (6 bases). The V gene's germline CDR1 is SGHNT and CDR2 YYREEE (reference sequence). The CDR3 has 15 amino acids. Trimming left V 4 bases short and J 1 base short, with 13 bases between. CDR3 in amino acids: CASSTLEGGTDTQYF. For the CDR3, the DNA is TGTGCCAGCAGCACCCTCGAGGGGGGCACAGATACGCAGTATTTT.

The chain has TRBV7-9 and TRBJ1-4; 8 nucleotides align to TRBD1. Germline CDR1 and CDR2: SEHNR and FQNEAQ (reference sequence). CDR3 length equals 12 residues. V lost 10 bases, J lost 6 bases, and 4 bases stayed unmatched. This CDR3 is CATQGADEKLFF. CDR3 nucleotide sequence: TGTGCCACCCAGGGGGCAGATGAAAAACTGTTTTTT. The variable domain in full, with the rest retrieved from reference TRBV7-9 and TRBJ1-4, is DTGVSQNPRHKITKRGQNVTFRCDPISEHNRLYWYRQTLGQGPEFLTYFQNEAQLEKSRLLSDRFSAERPKGSFSTLEIQRTEQGDSAMYLCATQGADEKLFFGSGTQLSVL.

V usage is TRBV15 and J usage is TRBJ1-6, with a tentative D call TRBD1 (5 bases). CDR1 and CDR2 from the germline V gene are LNHNV and YYDKDF (reference sequence). Trimming removed 1 base from V and 8 bases from J, with 15 bases in between. CDR3 length: 16 residues. The CDR3: CATSRATPGGDSPLHF. Written as DNA, the CDR3 is TGTGCCACCAGCAGAGCAACCCCGGGGGGGGATTCACCCCTCCACTTT.

In this sample, this clone turned up a few times. This chain links TRBV30 with TRBJ2-3, with TRBD2 matching 7 bases. The germline CDR1 and CDR2 sequences are GTSNPN and SVGIG (reference sequence). The CDR3 has 16 residues. The V gene end was trimmed by 2 bases and the J gene end by 1 base; junction bases not matched to a gene: 9. CDR3: CAWSPGLTGGTDTQYF. CDR3 coding DNA: TGTGCCTGGAGTCCGGGACTAACCGGGGGCACAGATACGCAGTATTTT.

The rearrangement links TRBV9 to TRBJ2-7, with D tentatively TRBD2 (7 bases). Trimming removed 4 bases from V and 8 bases from J, with 13 bases in between. Germline CDR1 reads SGDLS; CDR2 reads YYNGEE. The CDR3 loop spans 12 amino acids. DNA for the CDR3: TGTGCCAGCAGCCACCCCGGGGGGCAGCAGTACTTC. Translation: CASSHPGGQQYF.

V usage is TRBV2 and J usage is TRBJ1-1, with a possible D match to TRBD1 (6 bases). Trimming shortened V by 3 bases and J by 1 base, and 6 bases separated the two germline ends. In germline, CDR1 is SNHLY, CDR2 FYNNEI. The CDR3 extends over 13 amino acids. Here the CDR3 reads CASSEDRNTEAFF. The CDR3 bases are TGTGCCAGCAGTGAGGACAGGAACACTGAAGCTTTCTTT.

The CDR3 nucleotides are TGTGCCAGTAGTTTGACAGGTCGGGGCACTGAAGCTTTCTTT. Translating gives CASSLTGRGTEAFF. The rearrangement joins TRBV19 to TRBJ1-1, with D possibly TRBD1 on 6 matching bases. Germline values: CDR1 LNHDA, CDR2 SQIVND (reference sequence). Trimming removed 5 bases at V and 4 bases at J, with 14 bases between. The CDR3 spans 14 residues.

CDR3 region: CSVRETGTYTEAFF. DNA for the CDR3: TGCAGCGTTCGAGAGACAGGGACTTACACTGAAGCTTTCTTT. V gene TRBV29-1 combines with J gene TRBJ1-1; 7 bases align to TRBD1. With V trimmed by 5 bases and J by 3 bases, 9 bases remained unmatched. CDR3 length: 14 residues. CDR1 and CDR2 from the germline V gene are SQVTM and ANQGSEA.

The gene calls are TRBV7-2 and TRBJ2-6; maybe TRBD2 (6 bases). The germline gives CDR1 SGHTA, CDR2 FQGNSA. The CDR3 is 17 residues long. V lost 2 bases and J lost 0, with 11 bases in between. The CDR3 is CASSLWGESSGANVLTF. In nucleotides, the CDR3 is TGTGCCAGCAGCTTATGGGGGGAGAGCTCTGGGGCCAACGTCCTGACTTTC.

The chain has TRBV28 and TRBJ1-3, with D possibly TRBD1 on 5 matching bases. Deletions cut 4 bases from V and 1 base from J, with 14 bases between. CDR1 is MDHEN, CDR2 SYDVKM, per germline. There are 16 residues in the CDR3. The CDR3 here is CASSSPPGLSGNTIYF. The CDR3 DNA sequence: TGTGCCAGCAGTTCACCCCCGGGACTGTCTGGAAACACCATATATTTT.

The CDR3, as DNA: TGTGCCAGCAGTACCGGGACAGGCGACCAAGAGACCCAGTACTTC. This encodes CASSTGTGDQETQYF. The chain joins TRBV6-5 to TRBJ2-5; 8 nucleotides line up with TRBD1. The length of the CDR3 is 15 residues. Per germline, CDR1 MNHEY and CDR2 SVGAGI. The ends lost 5 bases at V and 0 bases at J; junction bases unmatched: 5.

V usage is TRBV7-8 and J usage is TRBJ1-1; D is perhaps TRBD1 (6 bases). Germline CDR1 is SGHVS and CDR2 is FQNEAQ. This CDR3 has 15 amino acids. Trimming left V 4 bases short and J 0 bases short, with 12 bases between. The chain's CDR3 is CASSSQQGMNTEAFF. The CDR3 DNA reads as TGTGCCAGCAGCTCCCAACAGGGAATGAACACTGAAGCTTTCTTT.

The genes are TRBV6-6 and TRBJ2-2; the D is unclear. V lost 7 bases, J lost 6 bases, and 15 bases lay in between. Germline CDR1 is MNHNY and CDR2 is SVGAGI (reference sequence). The CDR3 has 14 amino acids. Here the CDR3 reads CASTWSLSAGELFF. The CDR3 nucleotides read TGTGCCAGCACCTGGTCCCTGTCGGCCGGGGAGCTGTTTTTT.

This chain joins TRBV11-3 and TRBJ1-5; D unresolved. The germline CDR1 and CDR2 sequences are SGHNT and YENEEA. The CDR3 is 13 amino acids. Trimming shortened V by 5 bases and J by 5 bases, and 10 bases separated the two germline ends. In DNA, the CDR3 is TGTGCCAGCAGCCTCCAACTGGATCAGCCCCAGCATTTT. This gives the protein CASSLQLDQPQHF.

The rearrangement joins TRBV2 to TRBJ1-2; D call uncertain. Trimming removed 3 bases at V and 8 bases at J, with 19 bases between. In germline, CDR1 is SNHLY, CDR2 FYNNEI. This CDR3 is 15 amino acids long. The CDR3 loop reads CASSEGRTDLRGYTF. The DNA of the CDR3 is TGTGCCAGCAGTGAGGGGAGGACGGACTTACGAGGCTACACCTTC.

This chain joins TRBV7-9 and TRBJ1-2, with TRBD1 matching over 12 bases. Germline assignment: CDR1 SEHNR and CDR2 FQNEAQ (reference sequence). V lost 4 bases to trimming and J lost 6 bases; unmatched junction nucleotides: 3. The CDR3 covers 14 residues. Here the CDR3 reads CASSWGQGADGYTF. The CDR3 bases are TGTGCCAGCAGCTGGGGACAGGGGGCTGATGGCTACACCTTC.

V usage is TRBV4-1 and J usage is TRBJ2-7, with 9 bases fitting TRBD1. The CDR3 extends over 16 amino acids. Per germline, CDR1 MGHRA and CDR2 YSYEKL. Germline trimming cut 4 bases from V and 2 bases from J; bases unmatched to any gene: 9. The CDR3 protein is CASSRSPGQGTYEQYF. The DNA of the CDR3 is TGCGCCAGCAGCCGCTCACCGGGACAGGGAACCTACGAGCAGTACTTC.

The V and J genes are TRBV4-1 and TRBJ1-1, with 12 bases that match TRBD1. This CDR3 has 17 residues. Per the germline V gene, CDR1 is MGHRA and CDR2 is YSYEKL. The junction had 9 bases not matched to a gene; V was cut back by 4 bases and J by 3 bases. The CDR3 is CASSRRGQGAQDTEAFF. CDR3 DNA: TGCGCCAGCAGCCGGCGGGGACAGGGGGCGCAGGACACTGAAGCTTTCTTT.

The V call is TRBV9, the J call TRBJ1-2, with 8 bases lining up with TRBD1. The CDR3 has 13 amino acids. The germline CDR1 and CDR2 sequences are SGDLS and YYNGEE. J gave up 3 bases and V 2 bases, and 0 bases lay outside the gene matches. CDR3 residues: CASSVTGDYGYTF. CDR3 sequence (DNA): TGTGCCAGCAGCGTGACAGGGGACTATGGCTACACCTTC.